The 24 T cell receptor beta chains below were found in one sample sequenced in a study of blood T cell repertoires in COVID-19 (dated by TCRdb to about 2020). Libraries were constructed by the immunoSEQ multiplex PCR assay. Imported from immuneACCESS, the table was reduced by TCRdb to in-frame sequences with V and J called. These copies leave out some clones; in studies compared against another copy, an unresolved V gene accounts for under half, and the cause of the remainder is not known. A total of about 190,000 clones appear in this sample, roughly 84% of them only once. Roughly a tenth of the sample is held by the ten biggest clonotypes. Sequencing was performed on peripheral blood. These receptors were taken from a woman of 80 years or more with active or convalescent COVID-19.

The chain couples TRBV6-6 to TRBJ1-5; D perhaps matches TRBD1 (6 bases). Looked up from germline, CDR1 is MNHNY and CDR2 is SVGAGI (reference sequence). The CDR3 consists of 16 residues. Trimming shortened V by 5 bases and J by 6 bases, and 20 bases separated the two germline ends. The CDR3: CASSGRSGGGGQPQHF. DNA of the CDR3: TGTGCCAGCAGTGGTAGGAGCGGGGGCGGGGGTCAGCCCCAGCATTTT.

The V gene is TRBV7-9, the J gene TRBJ1-2; D perhaps matches TRBD1 (5 bases). Germline V lookup: CDR1 SEHNR, CDR2 FQNEAQ (reference sequence). V was shortened by 6 bases and J by 1 base, with 21 bases between the two germline ends. This CDR3 spans 17 amino acids. Written as DNA, the CDR3 is TGTGCCAGCAGTCGCGGGGCACCTAGCCAGTATAACTATGGCTACACCTTC. Amino acids: CASSRGAPSQYNYGYTF. The variable domain in full, completed from reference TRBV7-9 and TRBJ1-2, reads DTGVSQNPRHKITKRGQNVTFRCDPISEHNRLYWYRQTLGQGPEFLTYFQNEAQLEKSRLLSDRFSAERPKGSFSTLEIQRTEQGDSAMYLCASSRGAPSQYNYGYTFGSGTRLTVV.

The chain carries TRBV7-9 and TRBJ1-1; D uncertain. CDR3 length: 14 residues. The germline gives CDR1 SEHNR, CDR2 FQNEAQ (reference sequence). V lost 3 bases and J lost 4, with 12 bases in between. The CDR3 DNA reads TGTGCCAGCAGCTTCCGCGGGTTGGGCACTGAAGCTTTCTTT. Its protein is CASSFRGLGTEAFF.

This rearrangement joins TRBV6-4 to TRBJ1-3; no reliable D call. The CDR3 runs 15 residues. The germline V gene has CDR1 MRHNA and CDR2 SNTAGT. Trimming shortened V by 6 bases and J by 0 bases, and 12 bases separated the two germline ends. CDR3 in DNA: TGTGCCAGCAGGGTACAAAGGAGCTCTGGAAACACCATATATTTT. Translating it yields CASRVQRSSGNTIYF.

This chain joins TRBV11-3 and TRBJ2-2; 10 bases line up with TRBD2. Germline assignment: CDR1 SGHNT and CDR2 YENEEA. V was pared by 5 bases and J by 4 bases, with 10 bases of the junction left unmatched. The CDR3 spans 17 residues. The CDR3 DNA is TGTGCCAGCAGCCCACCATCTAGCGGGAGTTTCACCGGGGAGCTGTTTTTT. Translation: CASSPPSSGSFTGELFF.

The genes are TRBV28 and TRBJ2-1, with 11 bases matching TRBD1. V dropped 3 bases and J dropped 8; count of bases not matched to a gene: 12. Germline V gene sequence: CDR1 MDHEN, CDR2 SYDVKM. The CDR3 consists of 17 residues. The CDR3 region has the DNA TGTGCCAGCAGTTTCTTTTTAGGGACAGGGGGAGGCGATGAGCAGTTCTTC. This encodes CASSFFLGTGGGDEQFF.

The J gene is TRBJ2-1, the V gene TRBV7-6, with D unresolved. The V gene's germline CDR1 is SGHVS and CDR2 FNYEAQ. Trimming left V 0 bases short and J 3 bases short, with 9 bases between. The CDR3 runs 15 residues. The CDR3 loop reads CASSLARMVYNEQFF. CDR3 DNA sequence: TGTGCCAGCAGCTTAGCGCGGATGGTCTACAATGAGCAGTTCTTC. The whole variable domain, remainder taken from reference TRBV7-6 and TRBJ2-1, is GAGVSQSPRYKVTKRGQDVALRCDPISGHVSLYWYRQALGQGPEFLTYFNYEAQQDKSGLPNDRFSAERPEGSISTLTIQRTEQRDSAMYRCASSLARMVYNEQFFGPGTRLTVL.

The chain combines TRBV9 with TRBJ2-7; TRBD2 aligns across 7 bases. CDR1 is SGDLS, CDR2 YYNGEE, per germline. V trimming: 0 bases; J trimming: 2 bases; junction bases outside the gene matches: 5. CDR3 length: 15 amino acids. The CDR3 protein is CASSVAPAGTYEQYF. CDR3 DNA: TGTGCCAGCAGCGTAGCTCCAGCGGGGACCTACGAGCAGTACTTC. The variable domain in full, with the rest retrieved from reference TRBV9 and TRBJ2-7, is DSGVTQTPKHLITATGQRVTLRCSPRSGDLSVYWYQQSLDQGLQFLIQYYNGEERAKGNILERFSAQQFPDLHSELNLSSLELGDSALYFCASSVAPAGTYEQYFGPGTRLTVT.

The genes are TRBV12-3 or TRBV12-4 and TRBJ1-1; a weak D match, TRBD1 (5 bases). V was trimmed by 6 bases and J by 7 bases, leaving 15 bases between them. The CDR3 is made up of 13 amino acids. CDR3 residues: CASSPMTALEAFF. The CDR3 DNA is TGTGCCAGCAGCCCAATGACAGCTCTTGAAGCTTTCTTT.

The chain recombines TRBV3-1 (or the pseudogene TRBV3-2) with TRBJ2-5; D is ambiguous. In germline, CDR1 is LGHDT, CDR2 YNNKEL (reference sequence). The V end was cut by 0 bases, the J end by 4 bases, with 9 bases between. The CDR3 loop spans 14 amino acids. The CDR3 nucleotides are TGTGCCAGCAGCCAAGACGCATCTAGAGAGACCCAGTACTTC. Its protein product is CASSQDASRETQYF.

The J gene is TRBJ2-2, the V gene TRBV13; the match to TRBD1 covers 8 bases. Germline V gene sequence: CDR1 PRHDT, CDR2 FYEKMQ (reference sequence). Trimming cost V 4 bases and J 0 bases; bases outside gene matches: 1. The CDR3 consists of 15 residues. CDR3 amino acids: CASSSGQANTGELFF. For the CDR3, the DNA is TGTGCCAGCAGCTCGGGACAGGCGAACACCGGGGAGCTGTTTTTT.

The V gene is TRBV19, the J gene TRBJ1-5; 9 positions match TRBD1. Germline CDR1 LNHDA, CDR2 SQIVND (reference sequence). The CDR3 runs 15 residues. With V trimmed by 3 bases and J by 3 bases, 3 bases remained unmatched. This CDR3 reads CASSMGTGLNQPQHF. CDR3 nucleotide sequence: TGTGCCAGTAGTATGGGGACAGGGCTCAATCAGCCCCAGCATTTT.

The V call is TRBV11-2, the J call TRBJ2-1; D gene unclear. With 2 bases removed from V and 3 bases from J, the gap between germline ends came to 17 bases. The CDR3 loop spans 17 amino acids. The germline CDR1 and CDR2 sequences are SGHAT and FQNNGV. The CDR3: CASSLNPLRSIYNEQFF. The CDR3 DNA sequence: TGTGCCAGCAGCTTAAACCCCCTACGGAGCATCTACAATGAGCAGTTCTTC.

The chain's CDR3 is CASGRVPNTGELFF. CDR3 nucleotide sequence: TGCGCCAGCGGCAGGGTTCCGAACACCGGGGAGCTGTTTTTT. This chain joins TRBV23-1 and TRBJ2-2; TRBD1 is a possible D gene (5 bases). TRBV23-1 carries the ORF label, with uncertain function. The CDR3 covers 14 residues. V dropped 8 bases and J dropped 0 bases, with 10 bases sitting between them.

The rearrangement links TRBV11-2 to TRBJ2-7; 13 bases align to TRBD2. The junction had 4 bases not matched to a gene; V was cut back by 4 bases and J by 4 bases. The germline V gene has CDR1 SGHAT and CDR2 FQNNGV. The CDR3 is 15 residues long. The CDR3, as DNA: TGTGCCAGCAGCTCCGGACTAGCGGGAGAATACGAGCAGTACTTC. It yields the protein CASSSGLAGEYEQYF.

In its sample, this clone was seen a few times. The CDR3 is CASSLRTSGDTGELFF. The CDR3 DNA reads TGCGCCAGCAGCTTACGGACTAGCGGAGACACCGGGGAGCTGTTTTTT. This rearrangement joins TRBV5-1 to TRBJ2-2, with 10 bases aligning to TRBD2. With V trimmed by 2 bases and J by 3 bases, 4 bases remained unmatched. Germline V lookup: CDR1 SGHRS, CDR2 YFSETQ. The CDR3 covers 16 residues.

To note about this clone: Other DNA sequences of this sample code for an identical CDR3. The CDR3 protein is CASSLISSGNNEQFF. The CDR3 nucleotides read TGCGCCAGCAGCTTGATATCTAGCGGGAACAATGAGCAGTTCTTC. The chain has TRBV5-1 and TRBJ2-1; 9 nucleotides line up with TRBD2. The junction had 4 bases not matched to a gene; V was cut back by 1 base and J by 5 bases. CDR1 and CDR2 (germline): SGHRS, YFSETQ. The CDR3 loop spans 15 amino acids.

The chain is built from TRBV13 and TRBJ1-1; TRBD1 might be the D (5 bases). The V gene's germline CDR1 is PRHDT and CDR2 FYEKMQ (reference sequence). The CDR3 extends over 14 amino acids. Trimming took 8 bases from V and 5 from J, leaving 18 bases between them. CDR3 loop: CASGAEEGRTEAFF. CDR3 coding DNA: TGTGCCAGCGGCGCCGAGGAGGGACGAACTGAAGCTTTCTTT. Full variable domain (outside the CDR3, taken from reference TRBV13 and TRBJ1-1): AAGVIQSPRHLIKEKRETATLKCYPIPRHDTVYWYQQGPGQDPQFLISFYEKMQSDKGSIPDRFSAQQFSDYHSELNMSSLELGDSALYFCASGAEEGRTEAFFGQGTRLTVV.

The chain uses TRBV19 and TRBJ2-3, with D possibly TRBD2 on 6 matching bases. Germline CDR1 LNHDA, CDR2 SQIVND (reference sequence). There are 14 residues in the CDR3. The V and J ends lost 5 bases and 6 bases respectively, with 15 bases between them. This CDR3 reads CASSLGTFTDTQYF. The DNA of the CDR3 is TGTGCCAGTAGTCTAGGGACTTTCACGGATACGCAGTATTTT.

The chain uses TRBV5-1 and TRBJ2-2; no reliable D call. Germline V CDR1 and CDR2: SGHRS, YFSETQ. V lost 0 bases, J lost 4 bases, and 10 bases lay in between. The length of the CDR3 is 15 residues. CDR3: CASSLVTSGTGELFF. CDR3 DNA: TGCGCCAGCAGCTTGGTTACCTCGGGCACCGGGGAGCTGTTTTTT.

The V and J genes are TRBV6-2 or TRBV6-3 and TRBJ2-7, with 9 bases identical to TRBD1. This CDR3 has 15 residues. The germline CDR1 and CDR2 sequences are MNHEY and SVGEGT. Germline trimming cut 0 bases from V and 5 bases from J; bases unmatched to any gene: 5. The CDR3 region is CASSYSTGGSNEQYF. CDR3 sequence (DNA): TGTGCCAGCAGTTACTCGACAGGGGGATCCAACGAGCAGTACTTC.

The gene calls are TRBV20-1 and TRBJ1-2; the match to TRBD1 covers 9 bases. The CDR3 has 17 amino acids. Looked up from germline, CDR1 is DFQATT and CDR2 is SNEGSKA (reference sequence). The V gene end was trimmed by 3 bases and the J gene end by 4 bases; junction bases not matched to a gene: 15. The CDR3 sequence is CSASPLVQGAHGYGYTF. In DNA form, the CDR3 reads TGCAGTGCTAGTCCGTTGGTACAGGGGGCGCACGGCTATGGCTACACCTTC.

This chain links TRBV19 with TRBJ2-3; possible D gene TRBD2, 6 bases. Germline V gene data show CDR1 as LNHDA and CDR2 as SQIVND (reference sequence). Deletions cut 6 bases from V and 2 bases from J, with 15 bases between. The length of the CDR3 is 15 residues. The CDR3 spells CASRAYSGDTDTQYF. The CDR3 coding sequence is TGTGCCAGTAGGGCTTATAGCGGTGACACAGATACGCAGTATTTT. The full variable domain, its missing parts supplied by reference TRBV19 and TRBJ2-3, is DGGITQSPKYLFRKEGQNVTLSCEQNLNHDAMYWYRQDPGQGLRLIYYSQIVNDFQKGDIAEGYSVSREKKESFPLTVTSAQKNPTAFYLCASRAYSGDTDTQYFGPGTRLTVL.

The genes are TRBV28 and TRBJ1-4; 12 nucleotides align to TRBD1. Germline-derived CDR1 and CDR2 are MDHEN and SYDVKM. J was trimmed by 5 bases and V by 6 bases; bases with no gene match: 4. The CDR3 runs 15 residues. For the CDR3, the DNA is TGTGCCAGCAGGGGACAGGGGGCGTCCAATGAAAAACTGTTTTTT. Translated, it gives CASRGQGASNEKLFF.